This record concerns one TCR beta chain sequence. The antigen is not known. This entry belongs to a study of Graves' ophthalmopathy and Graves' hyperthyroidism. Study observations and caveats: Appearing in blood as well were most expanded thyroid clonotypes above 0.001 frequency.

Scientists amplified the TCR beta CDR3 regions from RNA transcripts. First-round RT-PCR with HTBI primers preceded a second-round multiplex PCR. TCRdb independently ran MiXCR on the multiplex PCR reads; one entry per CDR3 protein. The sample has almost 750,000 distinct CDR3 sequences; roughly 40% are singletons. Sequenced: peripheral blood. The clonotype originates from an adult man with Graves' ophthalmopathy.

CDR3 protein: CAVQLRGSYNSPLHF. In DNA, the CDR3 is TGTGCCGTACAGCTCAGGGGTTCCTATAATTCACCCCTCCACTTT. The V and J genes are TRBV7-9 and TRBJ1-6, with D possibly matching TRBD1 (6 bases). CDR3 length equals 15 residues. The ends were cut back, 11 bases at V and 1 base at J, with 15 bases in the middle. Per the germline V gene, CDR1 is SEHNR and CDR2 is FQNEAQ (reference sequence).